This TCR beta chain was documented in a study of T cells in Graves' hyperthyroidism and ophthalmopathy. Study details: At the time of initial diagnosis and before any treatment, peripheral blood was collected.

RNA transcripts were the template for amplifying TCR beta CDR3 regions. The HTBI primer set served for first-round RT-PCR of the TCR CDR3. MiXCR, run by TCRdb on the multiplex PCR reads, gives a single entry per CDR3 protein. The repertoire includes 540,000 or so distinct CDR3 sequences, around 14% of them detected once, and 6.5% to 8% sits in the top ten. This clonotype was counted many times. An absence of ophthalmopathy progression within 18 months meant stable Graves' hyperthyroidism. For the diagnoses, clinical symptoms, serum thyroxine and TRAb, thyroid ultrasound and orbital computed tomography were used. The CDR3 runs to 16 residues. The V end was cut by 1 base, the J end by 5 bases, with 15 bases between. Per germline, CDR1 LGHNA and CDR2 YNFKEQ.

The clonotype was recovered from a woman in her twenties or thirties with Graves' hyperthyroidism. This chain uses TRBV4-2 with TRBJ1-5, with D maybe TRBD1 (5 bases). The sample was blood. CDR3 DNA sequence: TGTGCCAGCAGCCAAGGTTTCGGGTGGGGGGATCAGCCCCAGCATTTT. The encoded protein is CASSQGFGWGDQPQHF.